Listed below are T cell receptor beta chains from one sample, sequenced in a study of blood T cells in healthy people across ages. MiXCR, applied by TCRdb to the 5' RACE reads, yields one record per CDR3 protein. The table shows about 570,000 distinct CDR3 sequences, with 25% to 30% occurring only once. The sample was blood. These receptors were collected from an older woman in good health. The CDR3 runs from the conserved cysteine through the conserved F or W.

len: 13; j_gene: TRBJ2-1; v_gene: TRBV10-3; CDR3aa: CAISCAGDNEQFF
len: 16; j_gene: TRBJ2-3; v_gene: TRBV4-2; CDR3aa: CASSQDLTGGPDTQYF
len: 13; j_gene: TRBJ1-1; v_gene: TRBV5-1; CDR3aa: CASSNSGNTEAFF
len: 15; j_gene: TRBJ2-1; v_gene: TRBV4-1; CDR3aa: CASSQDAYYYNEQFF
len: 18; j_gene: TRBJ1-6; v_gene: TRBV6-2/TRBV6-3; CDR3aa: CASQTLRDRDFNNSPLHF
len: 15; j_gene: TRBJ2-7; v_gene: TRBV6-1; CDR3aa: CASSTWTGKSYEQYF
len: 16; j_gene: .; v_gene: TRBV11-3; CDR3aa: CASSPPLGFLAGGQFF
len: 15; j_gene: TRBJ1-5; v_gene: TRBV7-6; CDR3aa: CASSYGVPGSSPQHF
len: 15; j_gene: TRBJ2-1; v_gene: TRBV12-3/TRBV12-4; CDR3aa: CASRKSGGGDNEQFF
len: 12; j_gene: TRBJ1-1; v_gene: TRBV7-9; CDR3aa: CASTLQSTEAFF
len: 17; j_gene: TRBJ1-6; v_gene: TRBV9; CDR3aa: CASSLTPGVAGNSPLHF
len: 15; j_gene: TRBJ1-2; v_gene: TRBV21-1; CDR3aa: CASSRYGQGDYGYTF